This entry describes one T cell receptor beta chain. Antigen: not known. Some clones are missing from TCRdb's copy, which holds only in-frame ones; the method was immunoSEQ multiplex PCR. This table holds roughly 180,000 clones, 85% to 95% found once. This sample is drawn from a study of T cell responses to AZD1222 COVID-19 vaccine. Study-wide findings and caveats: There were mostly white British donors and more females than males, and clonal diversity was possibly underestimated. Spike was spanned by vaccine-associated CD4 TCRs, with dominance at 160-218 and 743-854. It was only six AZD1222 recipients who were seropositive at baseline. Spike-specific TCR breadth and depth both grew after two AZD1222 doses.

The germline CDR1 and CDR2 sequences are SGHAT and FQNNGV. The length of the CDR3 is 14 residues. V was cut by 5 bases and J by 2 bases, with 13 bases left in between. Specimen: peripheral blood, collected 28 days after the second AZD1222 dose. The TCR sequence derives from an adult who received the AZD1222 COVID-19 vaccine. The gene calls are TRBV11-2 and TRBJ2-7; TRBD1 might be the D (6 bases). DNA of the CDR3: TGTGCCAGCAGCCAAAATCAGGGGCCCTACGAGCAGTACTTC. Translated: CASSQNQGPYEQYF.